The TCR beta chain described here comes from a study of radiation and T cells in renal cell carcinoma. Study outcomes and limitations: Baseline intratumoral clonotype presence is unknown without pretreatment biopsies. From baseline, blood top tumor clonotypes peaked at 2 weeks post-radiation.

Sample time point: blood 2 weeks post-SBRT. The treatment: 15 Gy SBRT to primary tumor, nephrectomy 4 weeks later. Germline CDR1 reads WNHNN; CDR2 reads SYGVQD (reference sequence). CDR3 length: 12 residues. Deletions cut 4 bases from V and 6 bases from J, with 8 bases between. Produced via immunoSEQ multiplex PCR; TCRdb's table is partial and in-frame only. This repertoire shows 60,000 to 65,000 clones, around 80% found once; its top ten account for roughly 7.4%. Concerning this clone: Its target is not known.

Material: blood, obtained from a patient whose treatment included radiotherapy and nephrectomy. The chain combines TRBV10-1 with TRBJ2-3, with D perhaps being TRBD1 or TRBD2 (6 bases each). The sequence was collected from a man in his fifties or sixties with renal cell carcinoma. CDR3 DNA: TGCGCCAGCAGTGCCGGGGGCGATACGCAGTATTTT. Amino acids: CASSAGGDTQYF.